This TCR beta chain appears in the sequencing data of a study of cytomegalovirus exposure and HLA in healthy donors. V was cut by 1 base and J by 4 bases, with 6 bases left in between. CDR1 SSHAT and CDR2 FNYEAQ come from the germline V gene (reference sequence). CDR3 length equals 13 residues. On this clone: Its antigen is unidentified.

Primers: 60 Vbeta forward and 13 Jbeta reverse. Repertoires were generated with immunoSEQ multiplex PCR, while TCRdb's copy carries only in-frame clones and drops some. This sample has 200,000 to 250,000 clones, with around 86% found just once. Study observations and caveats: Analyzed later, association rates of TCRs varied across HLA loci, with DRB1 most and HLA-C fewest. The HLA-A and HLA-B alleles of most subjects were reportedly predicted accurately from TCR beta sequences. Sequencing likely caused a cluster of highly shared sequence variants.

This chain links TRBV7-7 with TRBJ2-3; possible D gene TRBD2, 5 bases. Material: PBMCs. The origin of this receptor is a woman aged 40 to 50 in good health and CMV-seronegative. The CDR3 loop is CASSLVEADTQYF. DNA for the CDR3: TGTGCCAGCAGCTTAGTGGAGGCAGATACGCAGTATTTT.